Listed here are 27 T cell receptor beta chains from one sample, sequenced in a study of vaccination effects on CD4 cells after COVID-19. Peptide-pool stimulation followed by sequencing identified expanded antigen-specific CD4+ clonotypes in the ViraFEST assay. Subsequent to approximately 11 days of culture, CD4+ T cells were isolated. None of these healthy vaccinees had been infected with SARS-CoV-2 before vaccination. Their antigens are not known. The method was immunoSEQ multiplex PCR; TCRdb's version includes in-frame clones alone and lacks a portion of them. The sample records roughly 60,000 clones, more than 60% being singletons. This sample comprised CD4+ T cells from PBMCs cultured with SARS-CoV-2 spike peptides, obtained before COVID-19 vaccination. The source of these receptors is a human donor who received a COVID-19 vaccine.

The chain carries TRBV2 and TRBJ2-3; 12 nucleotides line up with TRBD1. V dropped 0 bases and J dropped 7; count of bases not matched to a gene: 2. CDR1 SNHLY and CDR2 FYNNEI come from the germline V gene. The CDR3 spans 15 residues. CDR3 amino acids: CASSEAGQGAYTQYF. The CDR3 DNA is TGTGCCAGCAGTGAAGCGGGACAGGGGGCTTATACGCAGTATTTT.

The J gene is TRBJ2-5, the V gene TRBV7-9, with 7 bases aligning to TRBD1. V trimming: 1 base; J trimming: 7 bases; junction bases outside the gene matches: 9. The V gene's germline CDR1 is SEHNR and CDR2 FQNEAQ (reference sequence). This CDR3 contains 15 residues. The CDR3 loop reads CASSLEGGRRGTQYF. The CDR3 DNA reads as TGTGCCAGCAGCTTAGAAGGGGGCCGAAGGGGGACCCAGTACTTC.

CDR3 DNA: TGCAGCGTTGCAGGGGGCAAAGCAGATACGCAGTATTTT. It yields the protein CSVAGGKADTQYF. J is TRBJ2-3 and V is TRBV29-1; 8 bases are a match to TRBD1. Per the germline V gene, CDR1 is SQVTM and CDR2 is ANQGSEA. The CDR3 consists of 13 residues. After removal of 4 bases from V and 4 bases from J, the junction contained 4 bases not matched to a gene.

The gene calls are TRBV6-6 and TRBJ1-6; no reliable D call. CDR1 is MNHNY and CDR2 is SVGAGI in the germline V gene (reference sequence). With 5 bases removed from V and 7 bases from J, the gap between germline ends came to 21 bases. The CDR3 has 17 residues. The CDR3 DNA sequence: TGTGCCAGCAGTCACGACGGCTTCCCGGCCGGGAATTCACCCCTCCACTTT. Encoded protein: CASSHDGFPAGNSPLHF.

The J gene is TRBJ1-2, the V gene TRBV5-1; 8 nucleotides line up with TRBD1. The length of the CDR3 is 13 residues. J gave up 6 bases and V 1 base, and 2 bases lay outside the gene matches. Per germline, CDR1 SGHRS and CDR2 YFSETQ. The DNA for the CDR3 is TGCGCCAGCAGCTTGTCAGGGGGCGATGGCTACACCTTC. Protein sequence: CASSLSGGDGYTF.

The rearrangement joins TRBV18 to TRBJ1-3; no definite D call. The CDR3 loop spans 13 amino acids. V lost 5 bases to trimming and J lost 1 base, with 6 bases between them. In germline, CDR1 is KGHSH, CDR2 LQKENI. CDR3 sequence (DNA): TGTGCCAGCTCAGCCGAATCTGGAAACACCATATATTTT. Its translation is CASSAESGNTIYF.

This rearrangement joins TRBV10-3 to TRBJ1-1; D may be TRBD1 (6 bases). Trimming pared 8 bases from V and 0 bases from J, leaving 13 bases between. CDR3 size: 14 residues. Germline values: CDR1 ENHRY, CDR2 SYGVKD. CDR3 amino acids: CAIGKGGLNTEAFF. CDR3 coding DNA: TGTGCCATCGGGAAGGGGGGATTGAACACTGAAGCTTTCTTT.

The chain joins TRBV5-1 to TRBJ2-7; D remains unclear. CDR1 SGHRS and CDR2 YFSETQ come from the germline V gene. CDR3 length equals 13 residues. Trimming took 0 bases from V and 2 from J, leaving 6 bases between them. CDR3 nucleotides: TGCGCCAGCAGCTTGGGTCTGACCTACGAGCAGTACTTC. This translates into CASSLGLTYEQYF.

The V and J genes are TRBV10-1 and TRBJ1-2; 9 bases are shared with TRBD1. The CDR3 runs 18 residues. J was trimmed by 8 bases and V by 3 bases; bases with no gene match: 19. From germline, CDR1 is WNHNN and CDR2 SYGVQD (reference sequence). For the CDR3, the DNA is TGCGCCAGCAGTGACCAAGAAAGGGGGACAGGGAAGCCTAACGGCTACACCTTC. Encoded protein: CASSDQERGTGKPNGYTF.

The chain recombines TRBV28 with TRBJ1-5, with a possible D match to TRBD1 (6 bases). V shed 6 bases and J shed 0 bases, with 15 bases lying between them. The CDR3 runs 16 residues. CDR1 is MDHEN, CDR2 SYDVKM, per germline. CDR3 in DNA: TGTGCCAGCAGAACACCGGGACACGTTAGCAATCAGCCCCAGCATTTT. Its translation: CASRTPGHVSNQPQHF.

V is TRBV9 and J is TRBJ2-5; the match to TRBD2 covers 14 bases. From germline, CDR1 is SGDLS and CDR2 YYNGEE. V shed 4 bases, J shed 5 bases, and the junction held 7 bases outside the gene matches. This CDR3 has 16 amino acids. The CDR3 region is CASSPQTSGGAETQYF. The CDR3 region has the DNA TGTGCCAGCAGCCCTCAGACTAGCGGGGGGGCGGAGACCCAGTACTTC.

V is TRBV5-6 and J is TRBJ1-3; D is uncertain. The CDR3 extends over 14 amino acids. Germline V gene data show CDR1 as SGHDT and CDR2 as YYEEEE. V lost 0 bases, J lost 3 bases, and 7 bases lay in between. CDR3: CASSLVQIGNTIYF. For the CDR3, the DNA is TGTGCCAGCAGCTTGGTACAGATTGGAAACACCATATATTTT.

The rearrangement joins TRBV2 to TRBJ1-2; 8 positions agree with TRBD1. Germline loops: CDR1 SNHLY, CDR2 FYNNEI. The CDR3 extends over 16 amino acids. With 1 base clipped from V and 0 bases from J, the junction kept 4 bases outside the gene matches. The CDR3 here is CASSEGDRIANYGYTF. The DNA for the CDR3 is TGTGCCAGCAGTGAAGGGGACAGGATAGCTAACTATGGCTACACCTTC. Filled out from reference TRBV2 and TRBJ1-2, the complete variable domain reads EPEVTQTPSHQVTQMGQEVILRCVPISNHLYFYWYRQILGQKVEFLVSFYNNEISEKSEIFDDQFSVERPDGSNFTLKIRSTKLEDSAMYFCASSEGDRIANYGYTFGSGTRLTVV.

The chain is built from TRBV15 and TRBJ2-2; 12 nucleotides line up with TRBD2. The CDR3 covers 16 residues. V lost 9 bases, J lost 6 bases, and 11 bases stayed unmatched. Germline assignment: CDR1 LNHNV and CDR2 YYDKDF (reference sequence). The CDR3: CATTLDRLAGAGELFF. For the CDR3, the DNA is TGTGCCACAACTCTGGATCGACTAGCGGGGGCCGGGGAGCTGTTTTTT.

The chain uses TRBV6-5 and TRBJ1-2, with TRBD1 matching over 9 bases. The CDR3 is 13 residues long. Germline V lookup: CDR1 MNHEY, CDR2 SVGAGI. Trimming removed 10 bases from V and 0 bases from J; junction bases left unmatched: 3. CDR3 coding DNA: TGTGCCACAGGGGACAGGGCTAACTATGGCTACACCTTC. Translation: CATGDRANYGYTF.

The chain carries TRBV27 and TRBJ2-3; 7 bases match TRBD2. J gave up 2 bases and V 0 bases, and 5 bases lay outside the gene matches. The CDR3 has 16 amino acids. CDR1 is MNHEY and CDR2 is SMNVEV in the germline V gene (reference sequence). The CDR3 DNA reads as TGTGCCAGCAGTTTATCGACCAGCGGGGTCACAGATACGCAGTATTTT. Translating it yields CASSLSTSGVTDTQYF.

CDR3 bases: TGTGCCAGCAGCTTAGATAGAAACACCATATATTTT. Translating it yields CASSLDRNTIYF. The rearrangement uses TRBV7-9 and TRBJ1-3; no clear D gene. Germline V gene lookup returns CDR1 SEHNR and CDR2 FQNEAQ (reference sequence). This CDR3 has 12 residues. V was trimmed by 1 base and J by 5 bases, leaving 3 bases between them.

This clone came up a few times. The chain employs TRBV5-6 and TRBJ2-7; 10 bases map to TRBD1. Germline CDR1 reads SGHDT; CDR2 reads YYEEEE. This CDR3 contains 14 residues. V lost 3 bases and J lost 2; bases outside the gene matches: 2. CDR3 DNA: TGTGCCAGCAGCTGGGACAGGGGTACCTACGAGCAGTACTTC. It specifies CASSWDRGTYEQYF.

The chain links TRBV19 to TRBJ2-3; D is perhaps TRBD1 or TRBD2 (5 bases each). Trimming cost V 3 bases and J 6 bases, with 19 bases left between them. The CDR3 sequence is 16 residues long. Germline V gene lookup returns CDR1 LNHDA and CDR2 SQIVND (reference sequence). CDR3: CASSIIRTRDRDTQYF. CDR3 DNA sequence: TGTGCCAGTAGTATTATCAGGACACGGGATCGCGATACGCAGTATTTT. Based on the CDR3 plus reference TRBV19 and TRBJ2-3, the full variable domain is DGGITQSPKYLFRKEGQNVTLSCEQNLNHDAMYWYRQDPGQGLRLIYYSQIVNDFQKGDIAEGYSVSREKKESFPLTVTSAQKNPTAFYLCASSIIRTRDRDTQYFGPGTRLTVL.

The V and J genes are TRBV6-5 and TRBJ1-2; 8 bases map to TRBD1. V lost 6 bases and J lost 2; bases outside the gene matches: 2. The CDR3 loop spans 13 amino acids. The germline gives CDR1 MNHEY, CDR2 SVGAGI. The CDR3 DNA follows: TGTGCCAGCAGAAGACAGGGGAACTATGGCTACACCTTC. Translated: CASRRQGNYGYTF.

This clone was recorded once. The sample holds other DNA sequences that translate to the same CDR3. The rearrangement links TRBV7-2 to TRBJ1-5; D ambiguous. This CDR3 spans 14 amino acids. From germline, CDR1 is SGHTA and CDR2 FQGNSA. Trimming took 2 bases from V and 2 from J, leaving 7 bases between them. The CDR3 loop is CASSLLGGNQPQHF. The CDR3 region has the DNA TGTGCCAGCAGCTTACTGGGAGGCAATCAGCCCCAGCATTTT. Together with reference TRBV7-2 and TRBJ1-5, the CDR3 gives the full variable domain: GAGVSQSPSNKVTEKGKDVELRCDPISGHTALYWYRQSLGQGLEFLIYFQGNSAPDKSGLPSDRFSAERTGGSVSTLTIQRTQQEDSAVYLCASSLLGGNQPQHFGDGTRLSIL.

This rearrangement joins TRBV21-1 to TRBJ2-3; TRBD1 was called by the table and not checked on the DNA. TRBV21-1 is a known pseudogene. CDR3 length: 18 amino acids. The CDR3 is CASSKTGVVPRTTDTQYF. CDR3 nucleotide sequence: TGTGCCAGCAGCAAAACAGGGGTTGTCCCCCGGACCACAGATACGCAGTATTTT.

The chain links TRBV7-9 to TRBJ2-3; 13 bases fit TRBD2. This CDR3 has 17 residues. Germline V gene data show CDR1 as SEHNR and CDR2 as FQNEAQ (reference sequence). Trimming at V came to 1 base and at J to 3 bases, leaving 4 bases not matched to a gene. CDR3 in amino acids: CASSLGLAGGYTDTQYF. The CDR3 bases are TGTGCCAGCAGCTTAGGACTAGCGGGGGGTTATACAGATACGCAGTATTTT.

This chain uses TRBV27 with TRBJ2-3; D may correspond to TRBD1 or TRBD2 (5 bases each). V lost 6 bases, J lost 6 bases, and 13 bases lay in between. Germline assignment: CDR1 MNHEY and CDR2 SMNVEV (reference sequence). The CDR3 spans 13 residues. CDR3 nucleotide sequence: TGTGCCAGCAGCATGTGGGGCGGGGATACGCAGTATTTT. Its translation is CASSMWGGDTQYF.

This clone was recorded a few times. The chain recombines TRBV14 with TRBJ1-1; D is uncertain. This CDR3 has 16 amino acids. Germline V gene sequence: CDR1 SGHDN, CDR2 FVKESK. The germline V and J ends were trimmed by 6 bases and 1 base, with 18 bases remaining between them. The CDR3 DNA reads as TGTGCCAGCAGACCTCTTCCCGGGCTGGGGAACACTGAAGCTTTCTTT. This translates into CASRPLPGLGNTEAFF.

This sequence joins TRBV7-2 and TRBJ2-5, with TRBD2 identical over 9 bases. The CDR3 has 15 amino acids. The germline gives CDR1 SGHTA, CDR2 FQGNSA. Germline trimming cut 3 bases from V and 6 bases from J; bases unmatched to any gene: 8. For the CDR3, the DNA is TGTGCCAGCAGCTTGTCTCTGCGGGAGGGCCAGACCCAGTACTTC. It yields the protein CASSLSLREGQTQYF.

This clone appeared a few times. Here the CDR3 DNA reads TGTGCCAGCAGCTTAAGGATAGACCCGGGGTCTGGAAACACCATATATTTT. Translation gives CASSLRIDPGSGNTIYF. V gene TRBV7-9 combines with J gene TRBJ1-3; D is unresolved. The CDR3 runs to 17 residues. Between the trimmed V and J ends, which lost 2 bases and 1 base, there was a span of 15 bases. Germline V gene data show CDR1 as SEHNR and CDR2 as FQNEAQ (reference sequence).